A single sample gave rise to the 27 T cell receptor beta chains below, sequenced in a study of T cell repertoires in cytomegalovirus infection. No antigens are known for them. Each CDR3 protein is one row after TCRdb ran MiXCR on the reads. The table records some 940,000 distinct CDR3 sequences, 31% of them present only once. The source was cultured CD8+ T cells from PBMCs, collected from culture after CMV antigen stimulation. Receptor source: a human donor in good health (CMV status not recorded). Some clones in this sample may be carry-over from other donors' samples.

The gene calls are TRBV5-1 and TRBJ2-3, with 8 bases fitting TRBD1. This CDR3 has 15 residues. The germline V gene encodes CDR1 SGHRS and CDR2 YFSETQ. V dropped 2 bases and J dropped 6; count of bases not matched to a gene: 8. For the CDR3, the DNA is TGCGCCAGCAGCTTAGGACAGGGTGGCGGGGATACGCAGTATTTT. Amino acids: CASSLGQGGGDTQYF.

In this sample, this clonotype turned up many times. J is TRBJ1-2 and V is TRBV7-9, with 7 bases matching TRBD1. The length of the CDR3 is 15 residues. CDR1 SEHNR and CDR2 FQNEAQ come from the germline V gene (reference sequence). With V trimmed by 6 bases and J by 6 bases, 13 bases remained unmatched. The CDR3, as DNA: TGTGCCAGCAGACCCGAGGGACAGTTCAGCCATGGCTACACCTTC. Protein: CASRPEGQFSHGYTF.

The CDR3 sequence: CASSYSSGGGNEQFF. CDR3 nucleotides: TGTGCCAGCAGTTACTCGAGCGGGGGTGGGAATGAGCAGTTCTTC. The V gene is TRBV6-6, the J gene TRBJ2-1, with 8 positions matching TRBD2. V dropped 0 bases and J dropped 7; count of bases not matched to a gene: 5. Germline V gene data show CDR1 as MNHNY and CDR2 as SVGAGI (reference sequence). This CDR3 region has 15 residues.

The V gene is TRBV25-1, the J gene TRBJ2-6; the D is unclear. CDR1 MGHDK and CDR2 SYGVNS come from the germline V gene. This CDR3 region has 17 residues. The V and J ends lost 3 bases and 0 bases respectively, with 12 bases between them. The CDR3 nucleotides read TGTGCCAGCAGTGACAGCTCAAGTTTCTCTGGGGCCAACGTCCTGACTTTC. Translation gives CASSDSSSFSGANVLTF.

The chain is built from TRBV2 and TRBJ2-4; D is ambiguous. V was cut by 1 base and J by 2 bases, with 6 bases left in between. Germline CDR1 is SNHLY and CDR2 is FYNNEI. This CDR3 has 14 amino acids. CDR3 coding DNA: TGTGCCAGCAGTGAAGGCGTGTCCAAAAACATTCAGTACTTC. This sequence encodes CASSEGVSKNIQYF.

This clonotype has just a few counts. The J gene is TRBJ1-1, the V gene TRBV7-3; 7 nucleotides align to TRBD1. CDR3 length: 14 residues. The junction had 6 bases not matched to a gene; V was cut back by 2 bases and J by 6 bases. Germline V gene lookup returns CDR1 SGHTA and CDR2 FQGTGA. The CDR3 DNA is TGTGCCAGCAGCTTAGAAAGGGGGCATGCTGAAGCTTTCTTT. Translation gives CASSLERGHAEAFF.

The gene calls are TRBV7-9 and TRBJ2-7; 10 nucleotides line up with TRBD1. With V trimmed by 6 bases and J by 4 bases, 12 bases remained unmatched. The CDR3 runs 16 residues. Germline CDR1 reads SEHNR; CDR2 reads FQNEAQ (reference sequence). The CDR3 DNA reads TGTGCCAGCAGAGCCGGACAGGGGGTAAATCGTTACGAGCAGTACTTC. Translating gives CASRAGQGVNRYEQYF.

CDR3 protein: CASSQGGSGQLNSPLHF. In nucleotides, the CDR3 is TGCGCCAGCAGCCAAGGGGGCTCGGGACAGCTAAATTCACCCCTCCACTTT. The genes are TRBV4-1 and TRBJ1-6, with 7 bases fitting TRBD1. The CDR3 loop spans 17 amino acids. J lost 7 bases, V lost 1 base, and 10 bases had no gene match. CDR1 is MGHRA and CDR2 is YSYEKL in the germline V gene.

In this sample, this clonotype turned up a few times. The chain has TRBV27 and TRBJ1-1, with D possibly matching TRBD1 (5 bases). Per germline, CDR1 MNHEY and CDR2 SMNVEV (reference sequence). The CDR3 is 13 residues long. V dropped 8 bases and J dropped 2 bases, with 12 bases sitting between them. CDR3 amino acids: CASFPGGNTEAFF. The CDR3 bases are TGTGCCAGCTTCCCCGGGGGAAACACTGAAGCTTTCTTT.

This chain joins TRBV5-6 and TRBJ1-1; 8 nucleotides align to TRBD1. This CDR3 has 18 amino acids. The V gene end was trimmed by 4 bases and the J gene end by 4 bases; junction bases not matched to a gene: 18. The germline CDR1 and CDR2 sequences are SGHDT and YYEEEE. DNA of the CDR3: TGTGCCAGCAGCAACCCGGGACAGGCCCAAAGCGGGTCCACTGAAGCTTTCTTT. The encoded protein is CASSNPGQAQSGSTEAFF.

The chain carries TRBV10-2 and TRBJ2-1; 8 nucleotides align to TRBD2. Germline CDR1 WSHSY, CDR2 SAAADI. With V trimmed by 8 bases and J by 10 bases, 16 bases remained unmatched. This CDR3 comprises 15 residues. CDR3 protein: CASVNSGDIPHEQFF. The CDR3 nucleotides are TGCGCCAGCGTAAATAGCGGGGACATTCCTCACGAGCAGTTCTTC.

This sequence joins TRBV19 and TRBJ1-1; D is uncertain. This CDR3 comprises 14 residues. Trimming removed 1 base from V and 5 bases from J, with 11 bases in between. Germline-derived CDR1 and CDR2 are LNHDA and SQIVND (reference sequence). Written as DNA, the CDR3 is TGTGCCAGTAGTATAGTGGCCGGGGTGACTGAAGCTTTCTTT. Translation: CASSIVAGVTEAFF.

The J gene is TRBJ2-5, the V gene TRBV10-3; tentative D call: TRBD2 (6 bases). Germline loops: CDR1 ENHRY, CDR2 SYGVKD. V lost 10 bases and J lost 3, with 33 bases in between. The length of the CDR3 is 19 residues. The DNA for the CDR3 is TGTGCCACCGGACAAGGGGAGTCCTTTGCGGGGCAGCACGAAGAGACCCAGTACTTC. Protein sequence: CATGQGESFAGQHEETQYF.

The sample holds a few counts of this clonotype. The rearrangement joins TRBV5-6 to TRBJ1-2, with 11 bases fitting TRBD1. The V gene end was trimmed by 4 bases and the J gene end by 4 bases; junction bases not matched to a gene: 3. Germline assignment: CDR1 SGHDT and CDR2 YYEEEE. The CDR3 has 14 amino acids. The CDR3, as DNA: TGTGCCAGCAGCGACGGGACAGGGGGCTATGGCTACACCTTC. Its protein is CASSDGTGGYGYTF.

This clonotype was detected a few times. The V and J genes are TRBV12-3 or TRBV12-4 and TRBJ1-6; D is unresolved. The V and J ends lost 5 bases and 5 bases respectively, with 1 base between them. The CDR3 sequence is 11 residues long. This chain's CDR3 is CASSHNSPLHF. The CDR3 DNA sequence: TGTGCCAGCAGTCATAATTCACCCCTCCACTTT.

This clonotype has just a few counts. Here the CDR3 reads CASTAGADTQYF. Here the CDR3 DNA reads TGTGCCAGCACTGCAGGGGCTGATACGCAGTATTTT. The chain recombines TRBV6-8 with TRBJ2-3; D possibly corresponds to TRBD1 (6 bases). This CDR3 comprises 12 residues. Between the trimmed V and J ends, which lost 7 bases and 6 bases, there was a span of 11 bases. Germline-derived CDR1 and CDR2 are MNHGY and SAAAGT.

This clonotype was detected ten times or more. This chain joins TRBV7-9 and TRBJ1-2; D is ambiguous. Looked up from germline, CDR1 is SEHNR and CDR2 is FQNEAQ (reference sequence). This CDR3 region has 15 residues. Trimming cost V 3 bases and J 2 bases, with 13 bases left between them. The CDR3 region has the DNA TGTGCCAGCAGCTTCCCTCAGCCTTTCAACTATGGCTACACCTTC. Its translation: CASSFPQPFNYGYTF.

The CDR3 nucleotides are TGTGCCAGCAGCACACAGGGACCCACTGAAGCTTTCTTT. It codes for CASSTQGPTEAFF. V and J are TRBV7-8 and TRBJ1-1; D might be TRBD1 (6 bases). Per germline, CDR1 SGHVS and CDR2 FQNEAQ. V was trimmed by 5 bases and J by 4 bases, leaving 11 bases between them. CDR3 length equals 13 residues.

V and J are TRBV6-5 and TRBJ1-1; a weak D match, TRBD1 (5 bases). The CDR3 extends over 15 amino acids. The germline CDR1 and CDR2 sequences are MNHEY and SVGAGI. V lost 5 bases to trimming and J lost 1 base, with 14 bases between them. CDR3 sequence reads: CASSAGRGENTEAFF. The CDR3 DNA sequence: TGTGCCAGCAGTGCCGGCCGGGGGGAGAACACTGAAGCTTTCTTT.

A remark on this clonotype: One end of the junction does not line up with germline, which may come from a read error. The chain employs TRBV7-6 and TRBJ2-5; TRBD1 aligns across 7 bases. Per germline, CDR1 SGHVS and CDR2 FNYEAQ. The CDR3 runs 17 residues. The CDR3 bases are TGTGCCAACAGCTTTCCCGGGGACAGCCAGAGACAAGAGACCCAGTACTTC. This sequence encodes CANSFPGDSQRQETQYF. The full variable domain, with the rest looked up from reference TRBV7-6 and TRBJ2-5, is GAGVSQSPRYKVTKRGQDVALRCDPISGHVSLYWYRQALGQGPEFLTYFNYEAQQDKSGLPNDRFSAERPEGSISTLTIQRTEQRDSAMYRCANSFPGDSQRQETQYFGPGTRLLVL.

V usage is TRBV4-1 and J usage is TRBJ1-2, with D possibly matching TRBD1 (6 bases). The CDR3 extends over 14 amino acids. Germline CDR1 and CDR2: MGHRA and YSYEKL. The V and J ends lost 3 bases and 4 bases respectively, with 12 bases between them. CDR3 amino acids: CASSQIQGTYGYTF. In nucleotides, the CDR3 is TGCGCCAGCAGCCAGATTCAGGGGACCTATGGCTACACCTTC.

This clonotype was seen only a few times. The rearrangement joins TRBV4-1 to TRBJ1-1, with unresolved D. V lost 0 bases, J lost 3 bases, and 20 bases lay in between. Per the germline V gene, CDR1 is MGHRA and CDR2 is YSYEKL. The CDR3 is 18 amino acids. The CDR3 nucleotides read TGCGCCAGCAGCCAAGACCCTACCCGTACAGTTTTTCACACTGAAGCTTTCTTT. Amino acids: CASSQDPTRTVFHTEAFF.

The chain couples TRBV7-9 to TRBJ2-7; possibly TRBD1 or TRBD2 for D (5 bases each). The germline V gene has CDR1 SEHNR and CDR2 FQNEAQ (reference sequence). The V and J ends lost 4 bases and 0 bases respectively, with 13 bases between them. CDR3 length: 15 residues. The CDR3 here is CASSYRDGPSYEQYF. The CDR3 nucleotides read TGTGCCAGCAGCTACCGGGACGGGCCCTCCTACGAGCAGTACTTC.

A word on this clonotype: A much more abundant neighbour one base away suggests this may be a read error. The chain joins TRBV7-2 to TRBJ2-2; 9 bases line up with TRBD2. Germline values: CDR1 SGHTA, CDR2 FQGNSA. This CDR3 has 17 amino acids. This CDR3 reads CGSSPLVLAGSKGELFF. The DNA of the CDR3 is TGTGGCAGCAGCCCCCTGGTCCTAGCGGGGAGCAAAGGGGAGCTGTTTTTT.

There are many counts of this clonotype. V gene TRBV27 combines with J gene TRBJ1-1; D remains unclear. Trimming removed 6 bases from V and 1 base from J, with 6 bases in between. The CDR3 is 12 amino acids. Germline CDR1 MNHEY, CDR2 SMNVEV (reference sequence). CDR3 sequence (DNA): TGTGCCAGCAGCGGACCGAACACTGAAGCTTTCTTT. Translated: CASSGPNTEAFF.

The chain uses TRBV7-8 and TRBJ2-7; D is undetermined. CDR1 SGHVS and CDR2 FQNEAQ come from the germline V gene. With 1 base removed from V and 0 bases from J, the gap between germline ends came to 13 bases. The CDR3 totals 16 residues. CDR3 in amino acids: CASSLGGVGGSYEQYV. The CDR3 DNA sequence: TGTGCCAGCAGCTTAGGCGGTGTGGGTGGCTCCTACGAGCAGTACGTC.

This clonotype was detected once. CDR3 sequence reads: CASRFTGDYGYTF. DNA for the CDR3: TGTGCCAGCAGGTTTACAGGAGACTATGGCTACACCTTC. The V gene is TRBV11-2, the J gene TRBJ1-2, with a tentative D call TRBD1 (5 bases). The CDR3 totals 13 residues. V dropped 6 bases and J dropped 3 bases, with 11 bases sitting between them. Germline-derived CDR1 and CDR2 are SGHAT and FQNNGV.